This TCR beta chain was profiled in a study of cytomegalovirus exposure and HLA in healthy donors. Study-level information: The 120 validation repertoires, a later analysis reported, used the same platform as the approximately 670 repertoires from the first cohort.

Regarding the study as a whole: While the bulk of TCR sequences proved rare, some public TCRs turned up in many donors. Testing in vitro showed a few CMV-associated chains specific for CMV antigens.

Trimming took off 2 bases at V and 5 bases at J, with 13 bases between the two ends. Germline V lookup: CDR1 SGHTA, CDR2 FQGNSA. The CDR3 has 15 amino acids. A single count supports this clone. No antigen is known for it. The protocol was immunoSEQ multiplex PCR, while the TCRdb copy is restricted to in-frame clones and leaves out a portion. The profile shows under 150,000 clones, 80% to 90% of them singletons. The donors were members of the validation cohort comprising roughly 130 subjects, separate from the roughly 700-subject first cohort. The genes are TRBV7-2 and TRBJ1-5; the D gene is possibly TRBD1 (6 bases). The sequence derives from a man between 18 and 35 years old in good health and CMV-seronegative. The sample consisted of PBMCs. The DNA of the CDR3 is TGTGCCAGCAGCTTAATCGGACAGCGATATCAGCCCCAGCATTTT. Encoded protein: CASSLIGQRYQPQHF.